The 24 T cell receptor beta chains in this list originate from one sample, sequenced in a study of blood T cell repertoires in COVID-19. Here immunoSEQ multiplex PCR was the method, and the copy in TCRdb shows in-frame clones only, minus some. The sample yields roughly 200,000 clones, about 78% seen once. The sequencing sample was made of peripheral blood. The receptors stem from a woman in her fifties or sixties with active or convalescent COVID-19.

The chain links TRBV3-1 (or the pseudogene TRBV3-2) to TRBJ1-5; D is uncertain. The CDR3 has 13 residues. Germline V lookup: CDR1 LGHDT, CDR2 YNNKEL (reference sequence). Trimming stripped 0 bases from V and 9 bases from J, with 9 bases between. CDR3 sequence reads: CASSQDRESPQHF. CDR3 coding DNA: TGTGCCAGCAGCCAAGATCGGGAGTCGCCCCAGCATTTT.

This chain joins TRBV6-1 and TRBJ1-4; 8 bases agree with TRBD1. Germline CDR1 is MNHNS and CDR2 is SASEGT. The CDR3 loop spans 20 amino acids. V lost 2 bases and J lost 0; bases outside the gene matches: 14. In DNA, the CDR3 is TGTGCCAGCAGTGAAATTGGGTCCCTGGGACAGGTTGCAACTAATGAAAAACTGTTTTTT. As protein: CASSEIGSLGQVATNEKLFF.

J is TRBJ2-7 and V is TRBV6-6; D not certain. The CDR3 contains 14 residues. Trimming took off 0 bases at V and 6 bases at J, with 12 bases between the two ends. CDR1 and CDR2 (germline): MNHNY, SVGAGI (reference sequence). The CDR3 loop reads CASSYSGTQREQYF. CDR3 bases: TGTGCCAGCAGTTACTCGGGTACGCAGCGCGAGCAGTACTTC.

The chain links TRBV29-1 to TRBJ2-7, with 7 bases that match TRBD1. The CDR3 has 14 amino acids. Losses at the gene ends were 4 bases for V and 4 bases for J; bases not matched to a gene: 10. Per the germline V gene, CDR1 is SQVTM and CDR2 is ANQGSEA. This CDR3 is CSVGTGGANYEQYF. CDR3 in DNA: TGCAGCGTTGGGACAGGAGGCGCCAATTACGAGCAGTACTTC.

V gene TRBV18 combines with J gene TRBJ1-2; 8 bases are a match to TRBD1. J lost 4 bases, V lost 3 bases, and 4 bases had no gene match. Germline values: CDR1 KGHSH, CDR2 LQKENI. The CDR3 contains 14 residues. CDR3 in amino acids: CASSPGTGGYGYTF. The CDR3 nucleotides are TGTGCCAGCTCACCCGGGACAGGAGGCTATGGCTACACCTTC.

V and J are TRBV7-3 and TRBJ1-1; D gene ambiguous. With 2 bases removed from V and 0 bases from J, the gap between germline ends came to 10 bases. The length of the CDR3 is 15 residues. The germline CDR1 and CDR2 sequences are SGHTA and FQGTGA. CDR3 region: CASSLSGAVNTEAFF. The CDR3, as DNA: TGTGCCAGCAGCTTATCTGGCGCGGTGAACACTGAAGCTTTCTTT.

This rearrangement joins TRBV2 to TRBJ2-2; possible D gene TRBD2, 5 bases. The germline V gene encodes CDR1 SNHLY and CDR2 FYNNEI. V was clipped by 7 bases and J by 8 bases, with 11 bases between them. The CDR3 is made up of 12 amino acids. For the CDR3, the DNA is TGTGCCAGCACAGGACTTCGGGGGGAGCTGTTTTTT. Its protein product is CASTGLRGELFF.

The chain employs TRBV12-3 or TRBV12-4 and TRBJ1-2; no definite D call. The CDR3 is made up of 13 amino acids. Trimming removed 8 bases from V and 4 bases from J, with 14 bases in between. The CDR3 DNA reads TGTGCCAGCTCCCCCCTAGAGCTCTATGGCTACACCTTC. Encoded protein: CASSPLELYGYTF.

The V and J genes are TRBV7-3 and TRBJ2-7; TRBD1 matches 11 bases. The CDR3 extends over 15 amino acids. V shed 4 bases, J shed 3 bases, and the junction held 5 bases outside the gene matches. The germline gives CDR1 SGHTA, CDR2 FQGTGA. The CDR3 nucleotides read TGTGCCAGCAGCTCTCCGGGACAGGGGGTCTACGAGCAGTACTTC. It yields the protein CASSSPGQGVYEQYF. The full variable domain, its missing parts supplied by reference TRBV7-3 and TRBJ2-7, is GAGVSQTPSNKVTEKGKYVELRCDPISGHTALYWYRQSLGQGPEFLIYFQGTGAADDSGLPNDRFFAVRPEGSVSTLKIQRTERGDSAVYLCASSSPGQGVYEQYFGPGTRLTVT.

The rearrangement uses TRBV4-3 and TRBJ2-6; D may be TRBD2 (5 bases). Trimming removed 4 bases from V and 4 bases from J, with 20 bases in between. In germline, CDR1 is LGHNA, CDR2 YSLEER. The CDR3 is 18 amino acids. CDR3 nucleotides: TGCGCCAGCAGCCCCCGGGCCGGGCTCGGGGTCGGGGCCAACGTCCTGACTTTC. Translated: CASSPRAGLGVGANVLTF.

The rearrangement links TRBV2 to TRBJ1-2; D is uncertain. The ends were cut back, 7 bases at V and 7 bases at J, with 16 bases in the middle. Germline lookup yields CDR1 SNHLY and CDR2 FYNNEI. The CDR3 is made up of 13 amino acids. CDR3: CASTQQLFGGYTF. The CDR3 coding sequence is TGTGCCAGCACCCAACAGCTTTTCGGTGGCTACACCTTC.

This rearrangement joins TRBV6-5 to TRBJ1-5, with D possibly matching TRBD1 (5 bases). With 6 bases removed from V and 4 bases from J, the gap between germline ends came to 10 bases. The CDR3 extends over 13 amino acids. From germline, CDR1 is MNHEY and CDR2 SVGAGI. The CDR3 nucleotides read TGTGCCAGCAGCCAAGACAGAAATCAGCCCCAGCATTTT. It is translated as CASSQDRNQPQHF.

This clone turned up a few times. The chain employs TRBV3-1 (or the pseudogene TRBV3-2) and TRBJ2-3; 8 nucleotides match TRBD2. The germline CDR1 and CDR2 sequences are LGHDT and YNNKEL (reference sequence). The junction had 13 bases not matched to a gene; V was cut back by 4 bases and J by 1 base. The CDR3 has 18 residues. The CDR3 region has the DNA TGTGCCAGCAGCCGAGTAGCGGGAAGGGGGATTGGCACAGATACGCAGTATTTT. Translation: CASSRVAGRGIGTDTQYF.

This clone was found a few times. The genes are TRBV11-2 and TRBJ1-1; possible D gene TRBD1, 5 bases. In germline, CDR1 is SGHAT, CDR2 FQNNGV. V lost 5 bases to trimming and J lost 10 bases, with 20 bases between them. The CDR3 is 14 residues long. CDR3 nucleotides: TGTGCCAGCAGCCCCGGGCCGGGGGTTCGGGGAGCTTTCTTT. Residues: CASSPGPGVRGAFF.

The chain carries TRBV3-1 (or the pseudogene TRBV3-2) and TRBJ2-5; the match to TRBD2 covers 7 bases. The trim removed 3 bases at V and 5 bases at J, leaving 6 bases unmatched. The CDR3 sequence is 14 residues long. Germline V CDR1 and CDR2: LGHDT, YNNKEL (reference sequence). The CDR3 is CASSHDSGRETQYF. In DNA, the CDR3 is TGTGCCAGCAGCCATGATAGCGGGCGGGAGACCCAGTACTTC.

The chain joins TRBV10-1 to TRBJ2-7; D remains ambiguous. CDR3 length: 18 amino acids. CDR1 and CDR2 from the germline V gene are WNHNN and SYGVQD (reference sequence). V was trimmed by 8 bases and J by 3 bases, leaving 29 bases between them. The CDR3 sequence is CASPPARDCPPPCYEQYF. CDR3 nucleotides: TGCGCCAGCCCCCCCGCCCGAGACTGCCCCCCACCGTGCTACGAGCAGTACTTC.

This chain links TRBV6-5 with TRBJ1-2; 8 nucleotides match TRBD1. The CDR3 contains 15 residues. Trimming at V came to 4 bases and at J to 4 bases, leaving 8 bases not matched to a gene. Germline loops: CDR1 MNHEY, CDR2 SVGAGI. CDR3 in amino acids: CASSFVSGGSYGYTF. The DNA of the CDR3 is TGTGCCAGCAGTTTCGTCTCAGGGGGCAGCTATGGCTACACCTTC.

The chain carries TRBV23-1 and TRBJ2-2, with D perhaps matching TRBD2 (5 bases). TRBV23-1 is an ORF, and what it does is uncertain. This CDR3 spans 18 amino acids. V lost 3 bases, J lost 0 bases, and 17 bases lay in between. This CDR3 is CASSHSLGLAANTGELFF. The CDR3 nucleotides are TGCGCCAGCAGTCATTCCCTCGGACTTGCAGCGAACACCGGGGAGCTGTTTTTT.

The chain recombines TRBV18 with TRBJ2-1; 11 bases fit TRBD2. V dropped 2 bases and J dropped 6; count of bases not matched to a gene: 9. CDR1 and CDR2 (germline): KGHSH, LQKENI. CDR3 length: 17 residues. The CDR3 region has the DNA TGTGCCAGCTCACCAGGGACTAGCGGTCGGGATCCCAATGAGCAGTTCTTC. This sequence encodes CASSPGTSGRDPNEQFF.

The chain links TRBV9 to TRBJ2-5, with 12 bases fitting TRBD2. Germline CDR1 and CDR2: SGDLS and YYNGEE. There are 16 residues in the CDR3. The J segment lost 4 bases and the V segment lost 3 bases, leaving 7 bases of the junction unmatched. This chain's CDR3 is CASSALLAGGGETQYF. The CDR3 bases are TGTGCCAGCAGCGCCTTACTAGCGGGGGGCGGAGAGACCCAGTACTTC.

A few counts support this clone. The sample has other DNA sequences that encode this CDR3 too. The chain recombines TRBV7-9 with TRBJ1-1; 8 bases align to TRBD1. Trimming at V came to 5 bases and at J to 1 base, leaving 3 bases not matched to a gene. This CDR3 is built from 14 residues. Germline V gene data show CDR1 as SEHNR and CDR2 as FQNEAQ (reference sequence). The CDR3 nucleotides are TGTGCCAGCAGCCCCGACAGGGGGAACACTGAAGCTTTCTTT. It translates to CASSPDRGNTEAFF.

The rearrangement links TRBV9 to TRBJ2-1; perhaps TRBD2 as D (7 bases). V gave up 6 bases and J gave up 3 bases, with 16 bases separating them. The CDR3 runs 15 residues. Germline V gene data show CDR1 as SGDLS and CDR2 as YYNGEE. The CDR3 here is CASTQTGGLYNEQFF. The CDR3 DNA follows: TGTGCCAGCACTCAAACGGGGGGCCTCTACAATGAGCAGTTCTTC.

The rearrangement uses TRBV21-1 and TRBJ1-1; the table assigns TRBD1, which was not confirmed against the DNA. TRBV21-1 is noted as a pseudogene. The CDR3 extends over 19 amino acids. Written as DNA, the CDR3 is TGTGCCAGCAGCAAATTTTGTATCTTTGGTGTCCAGGGAAACACTGAAGCTTTCTTT. It is translated as CASSKFCIFGVQGNTEAFF.

The J gene is TRBJ2-3, the V gene TRBV5-1; TRBD2 is a possible D gene (7 bases). This CDR3 region has 14 residues. V was shortened by 6 bases and J by 2 bases, with 13 bases between the two germline ends. Germline V lookup: CDR1 SGHRS, CDR2 YFSETQ. The CDR3 nucleotides are TGCGCCAGCATAGGGGGGGGAGCCACAGATACGCAGTATTTT. Translated, it gives CASIGGGATDTQYF.